The following is a T cell receptor beta chain sequence with its context. Using immunoSEQ multiplex PCR, the repertoire was profiled, and TCRdb retains in-frame clones only, with some absent. The sample contains tens of thousands of clones, about nine tenths of which appear only once. Trimming shortened V by 2 bases and J by 4 bases, and 9 bases separated the two germline ends. The CDR3 has 15 amino acids. Germline V lookup: CDR1 MNHNS, CDR2 SASEGT. The data originate from a study of OX40 agonist ivuxolimab in advanced cancers. At the level of the study: Six ivuxolimab dose levels, 0.01 to 10 mg/kg, were given intravenously every 2 weeks.

The input for sequencing was CD4+ or CD8+ T cells sorted from blood, taken in a trial of the OX40 agonist ivuxolimab. This chain links TRBV6-1 with TRBJ2-6; no firm D call. This TCR derives from an adult with an advanced solid tumor such as melanoma, head and neck, liver or kidney cancer. For the CDR3, the DNA is TGTGCCAGCAGTGAATCGGGCTTGGGGGCCAACGTCCTGACTTTC. Amino acids: CASSESGLGANVLTF.